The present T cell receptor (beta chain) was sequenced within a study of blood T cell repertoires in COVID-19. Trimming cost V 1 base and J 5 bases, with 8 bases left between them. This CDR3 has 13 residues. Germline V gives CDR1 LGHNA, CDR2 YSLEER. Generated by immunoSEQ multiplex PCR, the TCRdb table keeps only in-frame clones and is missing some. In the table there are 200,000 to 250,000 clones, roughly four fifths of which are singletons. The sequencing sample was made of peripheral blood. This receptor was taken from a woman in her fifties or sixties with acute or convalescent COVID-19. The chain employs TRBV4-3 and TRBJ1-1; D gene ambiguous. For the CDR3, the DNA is TGCGCCAGCAGCCAAGCAAGGGAGACTGAAGCTTTCTTT. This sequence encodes CASSQARETEAFF.